The clone carrying this T cell receptor (beta chain) was counted at least ten times. These data are taken from a study of T cells in Graves' hyperthyroidism and ophthalmopathy. The length of the CDR3 is 15 residues. Trimming cost V 5 bases and J 6 bases; bases outside gene matches: 8. The source material, RNA transcripts, was used to amplify TCR beta CDR3 regions. Researchers ran a first-round RT-PCR on the TCR CDR3 using the HTBI primer set. TCRdb itself ran the multiplex PCR reads through MiXCR, one entry per CDR3 protein. The sample has fewer than 550,000 distinct CDR3 sequences; roughly 25% are singletons. Active moderate-to-severe ophthalmopathy, Clinical Activity Score at least 3, NOSPECS at least 4, under 3 months' duration. Fresh peripheral blood, about 9.3 ml, yielded the PBMCs.

This sequence originates from a woman aged 25 to 39 with Graves' ophthalmopathy. Sequencing used blood. The chain links TRBV12-3 or TRBV12-4 to TRBJ1-1; 11 bases agree with TRBD1. In DNA form, the CDR3 reads TGTGCCAGCAGTAGCCCCGGGACAGGGGGTGCTGAAGCTTTCTTT. Its protein is CASSSPGTGGAEAFF.